The 18 T cell receptor beta chains presented below share a single source sample, sequenced in a study of blood T cell repertoires in COVID-19. Measured with immunoSEQ multiplex PCR; TCRdb has only the in-frame clones, and not every one. The data show around 50,000 clones, more than 75% seen once. Sequencing input: PBMCs or T cells enriched from blood (not recorded which). All receptors come from a woman aged 45-60 years with acute COVID-19.

This clone appeared a single time. The gene calls are TRBV6-1 and TRBJ1-2; 7 bases agree with TRBD1. Germline CDR1 and CDR2: MNHNS and SASEGT. CDR3 length equals 13 residues. Trimming removed 3 bases from V and 6 bases from J; junction bases left unmatched: 4. CDR3 coding DNA: TGTGCCAGCAGTGAGACAGGGAAGGATGGCTACACCTTC. It translates to CASSETGKDGYTF.

The chain joins TRBV10-3 to TRBJ2-1, with D possibly TRBD1 on 6 matching bases. With 6 bases removed from V and 6 bases from J, the gap between germline ends came to 12 bases. CDR3 size: 13 residues. CDR1 and CDR2 (germline): ENHRY, SYGVKD. Here the CDR3 reads CAISRDKANEQFF. CDR3 in DNA: TGTGCCATCAGCCGGGACAAGGCCAATGAGCAGTTCTTC.

The genes are TRBV3-1 (or the pseudogene TRBV3-2) and TRBJ2-2, with TRBD2 matching over 15 bases. This CDR3 is built from 18 residues. Germline lookup yields CDR1 LGHDT and CDR2 YNNKEL (reference sequence). With V trimmed by 4 bases and J by 5 bases, 8 bases remained unmatched. CDR3 sequence: CASSPWTSGGVGTGELFF. Here the CDR3 DNA reads TGTGCCAGCAGCCCCTGGACTAGCGGGGGGGTCGGTACCGGGGAGCTGTTTTTT.

Only one count was recorded for this clone. The chain employs TRBV4-2 and TRBJ1-2; D unresolved. From germline, CDR1 is LGHNA and CDR2 YNFKEQ. Trimming removed 3 bases at V and 8 bases at J, with 7 bases between. This CDR3 has 11 amino acids. CDR3 sequence reads: CASSHDLGYTF. The CDR3 bases are TGTGCCAGCAGCCATGACTTAGGCTACACCTTC.

This chain connects TRBV24-1 to TRBJ2-2; 10 bases agree with TRBD2. V was clipped by 2 bases and J by 1 base; unmatched bases: 0. The CDR3 totals 16 residues. CDR1 and CDR2 (germline): KGHDR, SFDVKD. CDR3 sequence: CATSDWTSGNTGELFF. The CDR3 DNA sequence: TGTGCCACCAGTGATTGGACTAGCGGGAACACCGGGGAGCTGTTTTTT.

CDR3 sequence reads: CASSPGGTPRKAFF. Here the CDR3 DNA reads TGTGCCAGCAGCCCGGGGGGGACCCCACGGAAAGCTTTCTTT. This chain joins TRBV7-6 and TRBJ1-1, with D tentatively TRBD1 (5 bases). This CDR3 has 14 amino acids. Germline CDR1 and CDR2: SGHVS and FNYEAQ. The germline V and J ends were trimmed by 5 bases and 9 bases, with 19 bases remaining between them.

V and J are TRBV7-3 and TRBJ2-3; D is uncertain. The CDR3 covers 13 residues. Trimming removed 4 bases from V and 5 bases from J, with 10 bases in between. CDR1 and CDR2 from the germline V gene are SGHTA and FQGTGA. The CDR3 sequence is CASSSITGDTQYF. CDR3 DNA: TGTGCCAGCAGCTCGATCACCGGAGATACGCAGTATTTT. Supplemented by reference TRBV7-3 and TRBJ2-3, the full variable domain reads GAGVSQTPSNKVTEKGKYVELRCDPISGHTALYWYRQSLGQGPEFLIYFQGTGAADDSGLPNDRFFAVRPEGSVSTLKIQRTERGDSAVYLCASSSITGDTQYFGPGTRLTVL.

V gene TRBV2 combines with J gene TRBJ2-3; the match to TRBD2 covers 12 bases. From germline, CDR1 is SNHLY and CDR2 FYNNEI. The V and J ends lost 6 bases and 3 bases, in that order; junction bases with no gene match: 13. The CDR3 contains 18 residues. CDR3 nucleotides: TGTGCCAGCAGCGTTACTAGCGGGGGGAGGTCGTATACAGATACGCAGTATTTT. It translates to CASSVTSGGRSYTDTQYF.

In its sample, this clone ranks as medium-sized. The genes are TRBV7-9 and TRBJ2-2, with 10 bases fitting TRBD2. V dropped 6 bases and J dropped 5; count of bases not matched to a gene: 12. This CDR3 comprises 17 residues. Per the germline V gene, CDR1 is SEHNR and CDR2 is FQNEAQ (reference sequence). CDR3 region: CASRPLAGEQGTGELFF. CDR3 nucleotide sequence: TGTGCCAGCAGGCCCCTAGCGGGGGAGCAGGGAACCGGGGAGCTGTTTTTT.

The chain is built from TRBV4-1 and TRBJ2-5; D ambiguous. The CDR3 is 12 amino acids. V lost 1 base to trimming and J lost 2 bases, with 2 bases between them. CDR1 is MGHRA and CDR2 is YSYEKL in the germline V gene. The CDR3: CASSQAQETQYF. CDR3 sequence (DNA): TGCGCCAGCAGCCAAGCGCAAGAGACCCAGTACTTC.

V and J are TRBV10-3 and TRBJ2-6, with 10 positions matching TRBD1. Losses at the gene ends were 6 bases for V and 0 bases for J; bases not matched to a gene: 5. CDR3 length equals 17 residues. Germline loops: CDR1 ENHRY, CDR2 SYGVKD. CDR3 nucleotide sequence: TGTGCCATCAGCCGACAGGGGGCGAACTCTGGGGCCAACGTCCTGACTTTC. Translation gives CAISRQGANSGANVLTF.

The chain combines TRBV5-1 with TRBJ1-5; 9 nucleotides align to TRBD1. Trimming at V came to 1 base and at J to 4 bases, leaving 3 bases not matched to a gene. CDR3 size: 15 residues. The germline V gene encodes CDR1 SGHRS and CDR2 YFSETQ. CDR3: CASSLTGGGNQPQHF. The CDR3 nucleotides read TGCGCCAGCAGCTTGACAGGGGGCGGGAATCAGCCCCAGCATTTT.

The J gene is TRBJ2-1, the V gene TRBV19; TRBD2 matches at 13 bases. The CDR3 has 18 amino acids. The junction had 6 bases not matched to a gene; V was cut back by 4 bases and J by 0 bases. Per the germline V gene, CDR1 is LNHDA and CDR2 is SQIVND (reference sequence). The DNA of the CDR3 is TGTGCCAGTAGTAGGGGACTAGCGGGGATTAGCTCCTACAATGAGCAGTTCTTC. This translates into CASSRGLAGISSYNEQFF.

V is TRBV29-1 and J is TRBJ1-2; 7 positions match TRBD1. V gave up 4 bases and J gave up 3 bases; unmatched junction bases: 2. The CDR3 covers 12 residues. Germline CDR1 is SQVTM and CDR2 is ANQGSEA. DNA for the CDR3: TGCAGCGTTGCCAGGGGGGACTATGGCTACACCTTC. Its translation is CSVARGDYGYTF.

The table lists this clone with a count of one. DNA for the CDR3: TGTGCCAGCAGTCCTACAGGGGGCACTTTACGCGAGCAGTACTTC. It yields the protein CASSPTGGTLREQYF. The genes are TRBV2 and TRBJ2-7; 9 nucleotides agree with TRBD1. Per the germline V gene, CDR1 is SNHLY and CDR2 is FYNNEI. The CDR3 is 15 residues long. Trimming took 5 bases from V and 6 from J; bases not matched to a gene: 11.

The J gene is TRBJ1-2, the V gene TRBV28; possibly TRBD1 for D (5 bases). V was trimmed by 6 bases and J by 8 bases, leaving 16 bases between them. Germline loops: CDR1 MDHEN, CDR2 SYDVKM. The CDR3 has 13 amino acids. CDR3 protein: CASSPPWGDGYTF. The CDR3 bases are TGTGCCAGCAGCCCCCCCTGGGGGGACGGCTACACCTTC.

V and J are TRBV9 and TRBJ2-2; 8 nucleotides align to TRBD1. CDR1 and CDR2 (germline): SGDLS, YYNGEE. The CDR3 is 18 amino acids. J was trimmed by 4 bases and V by 4 bases; bases with no gene match: 15. The CDR3 sequence: CASSSRTGAGGSTGELFF. CDR3 sequence (DNA): TGTGCCAGCAGCTCCCGGACGGGCGCAGGGGGCTCCACCGGGGAGCTGTTTTTT.

This clone occurred a few times. This chain connects TRBV5-1 to TRBJ1-6, with unresolved D. Trimming pared 4 bases from V and 0 bases from J, leaving 5 bases between. Germline CDR1 is SGHRS and CDR2 is YFSETQ. The CDR3 spans 14 residues. The CDR3 DNA reads TGCGCCAGCAGCCTCAGCTCCTATAATTCACCCCTCCACTTT. Translation: CASSLSSYNSPLHF.